Below, 27 T cell receptor beta chains from the same sample are listed, as sequenced in a study of early T cells in non-severe SARS-CoV-2 infection (dated by TCRdb to the early 2020s). The receptor library was made with 5' RACE. Instrument on record: NextSeq 500. The raw public reads went through TCRdb reprocessing: fastp at Q25, MiXCR clone calling, in-frame beta chains kept. Rows are combined by CDR3 protein, so each entry shows the most common genes and DNA. This sample comprises about 55,000 distinct CDR3 sequences, under 7.5% of them detected only once. Roughly 6% of the sample goes to the ten largest clones. The sequencing used whole blood, collected at baseline. Every receptor here comes from an adult who was a healthcare worker with PCR-confirmed SARS-CoV-2 infection or an uninfected control (not recorded which).

In its sample, this clonotype was seen a few times. V is TRBV7-9 and J is TRBJ2-1, with D perhaps TRBD1 (5 bases). Germline V lookup: CDR1 SEHNR, CDR2 FQNEAQ (reference sequence). The CDR3 covers 14 residues. V shed 2 bases and J shed 9 bases, with 14 bases lying between them. This CDR3 is CASSLNLGESEQFF. The DNA for the CDR3 is TGTGCCAGCAGCTTAAATCTAGGGGAAAGTGAGCAGTTCTTC.

This clonotype was picked up many times. The V call is TRBV4-3, the J call TRBJ2-7, with D perhaps TRBD2 (5 bases). V was pared by 4 bases and J by 1 base, with 17 bases between. The CDR3 sequence is 16 residues long. Looked up from germline, CDR1 is LGHNA and CDR2 is YSLEER. The CDR3 nucleotides are TGCGCCAGCAGCCCTGCGCGGGCCGGGATGTCCTACGAGCAGTACTTC. This translates into CASSPARAGMSYEQYF.

The rearrangement links TRBV13 to TRBJ2-3; D is unclear. The ends were cut back, 5 bases at V and 6 bases at J, with 15 bases in the middle. The CDR3 runs 14 residues. Germline V CDR1 and CDR2: PRHDT, FYEKMQ (reference sequence). The CDR3, as DNA: TGTGCCAGCAGCAACAGACTTGACCCGGATACGCAGTATTTT. Amino acid sequence: CASSNRLDPDTQYF.

This clonotype was seen only a few times. The CDR3 DNA reads as TGTGCCAGCAGCTTGGACAGCTACCCCTATGAAGACACTGAAGCTTTCTTT. Amino acids: CASSLDSYPYEDTEAFF. The chain couples TRBV5-5 to TRBJ1-1; no clear D gene. V was clipped by 0 bases and J by 3 bases, with 18 bases between them. Looked up from germline, CDR1 is SGHKS and CDR2 is YYEKEE (reference sequence). The CDR3 loop spans 17 amino acids.

The chain has TRBV15 and TRBJ2-3; TRBD1 or TRBD2 may be the D gene (6 bases each). CDR3 length: 14 residues. Germline V gives CDR1 LNHNV, CDR2 YYDKDF (reference sequence). Trimming took off 8 bases at V and 0 bases at J, with 12 bases between the two ends. The CDR3 DNA follows: TGTGCCACCCGGGGGCTCGAAAGCACAGATACGCAGTATTTT. This gives the protein CATRGLESTDTQYF.

The chain joins TRBV10-1 to TRBJ2-1, with D maybe TRBD1 (5 bases). Germline V gene sequence: CDR1 WNHNN, CDR2 SYGVQD (reference sequence). The CDR3 has 13 amino acids. Trimming took 0 bases from V and 14 from J, leaving 14 bases between them. CDR3 in DNA: TGCGCCAGCAGTGAGTCAGGCACCCCCAGGGAGTTCTTC. Translating gives CASSESGTPREFF.

The V gene is TRBV6-6, the J gene TRBJ2-2, with unresolved D. Deletions cut 3 bases from V and 3 bases from J, with 14 bases between. From germline, CDR1 is MNHNY and CDR2 SVGAGI (reference sequence). The CDR3 totals 16 residues. Written as DNA, the CDR3 is TGTGCCAGCAGTTATATTGGAACTCGAGACACCGGGGAGCTGTTTTTT. Amino acid sequence: CASSYIGTRDTGELFF.

The chain uses TRBV24-1 and TRBJ2-1; D unclear. Germline CDR1 is KGHDR and CDR2 is SFDVKD. Trimming left V 4 bases short and J 7 bases short, with 13 bases between. The CDR3 contains 14 residues. The CDR3 protein is CATSERERRNEQFF. In DNA form, the CDR3 reads TGTGCCACCAGTGAAAGGGAAAGAAGGAATGAGCAGTTCTTC.

This clonotype was counted ten times or more. The rearrangement links TRBV6-4 to TRBJ2-7; 9 bases fit TRBD1. The trim removed 3 bases at V and 2 bases at J, leaving 5 bases unmatched. CDR3 size: 15 residues. CDR1 is MRHNA and CDR2 is SNTAGT in the germline V gene. The CDR3 sequence: CASSDYRGRPYEQYF. DNA for the CDR3: TGTGCCAGCAGTGATTACAGGGGGCGTCCCTACGAGCAGTACTTC.

This clonotype was seen a few times. The genes are TRBV20-1 and TRBJ2-3; TRBD2 matches 9 bases. Per germline, CDR1 DFQATT and CDR2 SNEGSKA (reference sequence). The CDR3 runs to 15 residues. V lost 2 bases and J lost 10; bases outside the gene matches: 13. As DNA, the CDR3 is TGCAGTGCTAGAAAGGCGGGGGGGCAATATTGGGCGCAGTATTTT. Amino acids: CSARKAGGQYWAQYF.

V and J are TRBV28 and TRBJ2-5, with 13 bases matching TRBD2. Looked up from germline, CDR1 is MDHEN and CDR2 is SYDVKM. The CDR3 has 18 amino acids. V dropped 6 bases and J dropped 2; count of bases not matched to a gene: 12. The CDR3: CASSPGTSGDPQQETQYF. CDR3 DNA sequence: TGTGCCAGCAGCCCCGGGACTAGCGGGGATCCCCAGCAAGAGACCCAGTACTTC.

This clonotype was found a few times. The chain carries TRBV5-1 and TRBJ2-6; D gene ambiguous. Trimming removed 2 bases from V and 0 bases from J, with 9 bases in between. Germline V gene data show CDR1 as SGHRS and CDR2 as YFSETQ. The CDR3 loop spans 16 amino acids. As DNA, the CDR3 is TGCGCCAGCAGCTTTGATCTCCTCTCTGGGGCCAACGTCCTGACTTTC. It encodes CASSFDLLSGANVLTF.

This clonotype was observed at least ten times. V and J are TRBV19 and TRBJ2-7; no definite D call. Germline loops: CDR1 LNHDA, CDR2 SQIVND (reference sequence). This CDR3 spans 13 amino acids. The V end was cut by 5 bases, the J end by 1 base, with 9 bases between. The CDR3 reads CASSGRQSYEQYF. The CDR3 bases are TGTGCCAGTAGTGGGCGGCAGTCCTACGAGCAGTACTTC.

This clonotype was seen many times. V is TRBV27 and J is TRBJ2-1; D remains unclear. The CDR3 has 20 residues. Germline assignment: CDR1 MNHEY and CDR2 SMNVEV (reference sequence). The germline V and J ends were trimmed by 6 bases and 4 bases, with 31 bases remaining between them. CDR3 sequence (DNA): TGTGCCAGCAGCCCCTTACTCATCCGACCCGCGAAGCTAAAGTACAATGAGCAGTTCTTC. This codes for CASSPLLIRPAKLKYNEQFF.

This clonotype has a count of ten or more. This chain uses TRBV12-3 or TRBV12-4 with TRBJ1-5; D remains unclear. The CDR3 totals 15 residues. V was cut by 6 bases and J by 4 bases, with 16 bases left in between. The CDR3 sequence is CASSPRGKGNQPQHF. The CDR3, as DNA: TGTGCCAGCAGCCCCAGAGGGAAGGGTAATCAGCCCCAGCATTTT.

This clonotype was picked up many times. The rearrangement links TRBV27 to TRBJ2-3, with D perhaps assigned TRBD1 or TRBD2 (5 bases each). Germline assignment: CDR1 MNHEY and CDR2 SMNVEV (reference sequence). The V and J ends lost 3 bases and 0 bases respectively, with 10 bases between them. The CDR3 is made up of 15 amino acids. The CDR3 sequence is CASSLSGHSTDTQYF. The CDR3 DNA reads TGTGCCAGCAGTTTGAGCGGACATAGCACAGATACGCAGTATTTT.

This clonotype has more than one count but fewer than ten. V is TRBV29-1 and J is TRBJ2-4, with 7 bases identical to TRBD1. Germline CDR1 is SQVTM and CDR2 is ANQGSEA. After removal of 3 bases from V and 2 bases from J, the junction contained 7 bases not matched to a gene. The CDR3 runs 15 residues. The CDR3 sequence: CSVDIRGISKNIQYF. The CDR3 nucleotides read TGCAGCGTTGATATCAGGGGGATATCCAAAAACATTCAGTACTTC.

This clonotype was counted between two and nine times. The CDR3 loop reads CANRTEAFF. For the CDR3, the DNA is TGTGCCAATAGAACCGAAGCTTTCTTT. This rearrangement joins TRBV7-9 to TRBJ1-1; D unclear. The CDR3 totals 9 residues. V gave up 10 bases and J gave up 8 bases, with 8 bases separating them. Germline V gene lookup returns CDR1 SEHNR and CDR2 FQNEAQ (reference sequence).

This clonotype came up a few times. This rearrangement joins TRBV20-1 to TRBJ2-5; a weak D match, TRBD2 (6 bases). Trimming cost V 5 bases and J 4 bases, with 14 bases left between them. Germline CDR1 is DFQATT and CDR2 is SNEGSKA (reference sequence). This CDR3 is built from 13 residues. The CDR3 loop is CSALAPPGETQYF. The CDR3 DNA is TGCAGTGCTCTAGCGCCCCCGGGAGAGACCCAGTACTTC.

This clonotype was seen repeatedly, ten times or more. The V and J genes are TRBV27 and TRBJ1-5, with a tentative D call TRBD1 (6 bases). CDR1 is MNHEY, CDR2 SMNVEV, per germline (reference sequence). The length of the CDR3 is 16 residues. Trimming removed 4 bases from V and 1 base from J, with 14 bases in between. In DNA, the CDR3 is TGTGCCAGCAGTTCCAGGGGTAGGGTGAGCAATCAGCCCCAGCATTTT. Amino acid sequence: CASSSRGRVSNQPQHF.

This chain connects TRBV6-6 to TRBJ2-7, with TRBD2 matching 13 bases. This CDR3 is built from 15 residues. The junction had 9 bases not matched to a gene; V was cut back by 7 bases and J by 6 bases. CDR1 MNHNY and CDR2 SVGAGI come from the germline V gene (reference sequence). The CDR3 region has the DNA TGTGCCAGCACTTTACTAGCGGGGGGGCCCTCCGAGCAGTACTTC. This translates into CASTLLAGGPSEQYF.

This clonotype showed up many times. The chain joins TRBV7-2 to TRBJ2-7, with D possibly being TRBD2 (5 bases). Trimming stripped 5 bases from V and 3 bases from J, with 14 bases between. The CDR3 has 14 amino acids. Germline V gives CDR1 SGHTA, CDR2 FQGNSA. CDR3 sequence (DNA): TGTGCCAGCAGCCCTGCAGGACTGGTCTACGAGCAGTACTTC. It specifies CASSPAGLVYEQYF.

This clonotype was found many times. V usage is TRBV6-5 and J usage is TRBJ1-6, with D possibly being TRBD1 (5 bases). This CDR3 region has 16 residues. V shed 0 bases and J shed 5 bases, with 11 bases lying between them. Germline CDR1 is MNHEY and CDR2 is SVGAGI. Here the CDR3 DNA reads TGTGCCAGCAGTTACTCGTGGGACCGAAATAATTCACCCCTCCACTTT. It translates to CASSYSWDRNNSPLHF.

The chain joins TRBV6-5 to TRBJ2-5, with D perhaps matching TRBD1 (6 bases). The V gene lost 6 bases and the J gene lost 2 bases, with 19 bases spanning the gap. The CDR3 contains 16 residues. Germline V gives CDR1 MNHEY, CDR2 SVGAGI. The CDR3 DNA reads TGTGCCAGCAGGTCGTGGGGCAGGGGAAAACAAGAGACCCAGTACTTC. It encodes CASRSWGRGKQETQYF.

The chain uses TRBV7-2 and TRBJ1-2; weak D call: TRBD1 (5 bases). The ends were cut back, 1 base at V and 3 bases at J, with 6 bases in the middle. CDR3 length: 13 residues. Germline V gives CDR1 SGHTA, CDR2 FQGNSA. The CDR3, as DNA: TGTGCCAGCAGCTTAGTCAGGGACTATGGCTACACCTTC. Protein sequence: CASSLVRDYGYTF.

A note on this clonotype: This may stem from a read error, because a much larger clone lies one nucleotide away. As the CDR3 is not closed by the conserved phenylalanine or tryptophan, this likely results from a read error. The chain has TRBV25-1 and TRBJ1-2, with a weak D call TRBD1 (6 bases). The CDR3 spans 12 residues. Trimming left V 9 bases short and J 8 bases short, with 16 bases between. Germline CDR1 MGHDK, CDR2 SYGVNS. As DNA, the CDR3 is TGTGCCAGTGGCATGGCAGGGGACGGCTACACCTAC. Its protein product is CASGMAGDGYTY.

This chain connects TRBV7-6 to TRBJ1-6; 8 nucleotides line up with TRBD1. CDR3 length: 15 residues. V gave up 1 base and J gave up 8 bases; unmatched junction bases: 4. Germline V gene sequence: CDR1 SGHVS, CDR2 FNYEAQ. CDR3 sequence: CASSLVPQGDSPLHF. The CDR3 nucleotides are TGTGCCAGCAGCTTAGTGCCACAGGGGGATTCACCCCTCCACTTT.